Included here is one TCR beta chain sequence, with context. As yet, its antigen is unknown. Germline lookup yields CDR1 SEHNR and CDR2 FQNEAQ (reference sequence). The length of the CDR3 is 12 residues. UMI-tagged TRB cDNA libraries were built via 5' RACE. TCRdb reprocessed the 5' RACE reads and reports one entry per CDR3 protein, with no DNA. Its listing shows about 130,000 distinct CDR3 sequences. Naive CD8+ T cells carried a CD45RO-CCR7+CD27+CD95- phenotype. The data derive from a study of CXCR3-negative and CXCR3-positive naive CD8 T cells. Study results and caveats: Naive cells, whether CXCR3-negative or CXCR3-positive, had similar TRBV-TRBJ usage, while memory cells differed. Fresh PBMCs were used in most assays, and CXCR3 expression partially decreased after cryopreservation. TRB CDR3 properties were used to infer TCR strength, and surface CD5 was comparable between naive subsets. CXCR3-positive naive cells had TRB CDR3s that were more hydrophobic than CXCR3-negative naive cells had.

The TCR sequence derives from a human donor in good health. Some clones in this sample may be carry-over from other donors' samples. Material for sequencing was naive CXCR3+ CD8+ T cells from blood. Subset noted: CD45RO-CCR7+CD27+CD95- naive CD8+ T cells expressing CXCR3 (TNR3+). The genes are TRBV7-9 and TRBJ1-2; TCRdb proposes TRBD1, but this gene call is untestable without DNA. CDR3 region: CASSLGDYGYTF. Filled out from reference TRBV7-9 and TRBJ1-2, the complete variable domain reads DTGVSQNPRHKITKRGQNVTFRCDPISEHNRLYWYRQTLGQGPEFLTYFQNEAQLEKSRLLSDRFSAERPKGSFSTLEIQRTEQGDSAMYLCASSLGDYGYTFGSGTRLTVV.